The 18 T cell receptor beta chains presented below share a single source sample, sequenced in a study of T cells in localized non-small cell lung cancer. Profiling relied on immunoSEQ multiplex PCR, and the TCRdb table lists in-frame clones only, not all of them. This sample has fewer than 60,000 clones, with around 83% found just once. The sample here was peripheral blood, taken before any cancer treatment. Source of these receptors: an older female donor with stage II squamous cell lung carcinoma.

This clone was seen a single time. This rearrangement joins TRBV7-2 to TRBJ2-7, with TRBD2 identical over 7 bases. Germline CDR1 reads SGHTA; CDR2 reads FQGNSA. This CDR3 has 16 amino acids. V gave up 1 base and J gave up 0 bases; unmatched junction bases: 6. The CDR3 nucleotides read TGTGCCAGCAGCTTAGGGATGGGGGGGAGCTCCTACGAGCAGTACTTC. Amino acids: CASSLGMGGSSYEQYF.

J is TRBJ1-5 and V is TRBV21-1. TRBV21-1 is reported as a pseudogene. The CDR3 is 15 residues long. CDR3 loop: CASSKADGRNQPQHF. The CDR3 region has the DNA TGTGCCAGCAGCAAAGCTGACGGCAGAAATCAGCCCCAGCATTTT.

This clone has a count of ten or more. The gene calls are TRBV19 and TRBJ1-5; D not certain. V was trimmed by 11 bases and J by 1 base, leaving 12 bases between them. The CDR3 has 13 amino acids. CDR1 is LNHDA and CDR2 is SQIVND in the germline V gene (reference sequence). This CDR3 is CALDRGSNQPQHF. CDR3 nucleotide sequence: TGTGCCTTGGACCGGGGAAGCAATCAGCCCCAGCATTTT.

The chain combines TRBV16 with TRBJ1-3, with 9 positions matching TRBD1. V was clipped by 4 bases and J by 0 bases; unmatched bases: 4. Germline CDR1 reads KGHSY; CDR2 reads FQNENV. The CDR3 has 16 residues. The CDR3 spells CASSRDRAGSGNTIYF. CDR3 DNA: TGTGCCAGCAGCCGGGACAGGGCGGGCTCTGGAAACACCATATATTTT.

The chain joins TRBV23-1 to TRBJ1-1, with D hard to call. TRBV23-1 belongs to the ORF category, with a function that is uncertain. Deletions cut 0 bases from V and 11 bases from J, with 10 bases between. This CDR3 is 12 amino acids long. DNA of the CDR3: TGCGCCAGCAGTCAATCGAACGTGGGGGCTTTCTTT. It encodes CASSQSNVGAFF.

V is TRBV7-2 and J is TRBJ2-7, with 7 bases aligning to TRBD2. Germline CDR1 is SGHTA and CDR2 is FQGNSA. The CDR3 spans 14 residues. With V trimmed by 1 base and J by 12 bases, 12 bases remained unmatched. CDR3 in amino acids: CASSLGLTGGAPYF. The CDR3 nucleotides are TGTGCCAGCAGCTTAGGATTAACGGGGGGTGCCCCGTACTTC.

This clone was detected once. This sequence joins TRBV4-3 and TRBJ2-2; 8 positions agree with TRBD2. CDR3 length: 20 amino acids. With V trimmed by 4 bases and J by 1 base, 17 bases remained unmatched. Germline lookup yields CDR1 LGHNA and CDR2 YSLEER. DNA for the CDR3: TGCGCCAGCAGCCCCCTCCCGCCCGTAAGCGGGGGCCTGAACACCGGGGAGCTGTTTTTT. Encoded protein: CASSPLPPVSGGLNTGELFF.

The rearrangement links TRBV10-3 to TRBJ1-5, with D perhaps TRBD1 (5 bases). Germline CDR1 ENHRY, CDR2 SYGVKD. The CDR3 totals 15 residues. V was cut by 5 bases and J by 9 bases, with 20 bases left in between. This chain's CDR3 is CAISTTGLASGPQHF. The CDR3 DNA follows: TGTGCCATCAGTACTACAGGCCTGGCAAGTGGGCCCCAGCATTTT.

The CDR3 DNA reads TGTGCCAGTAGTATAGGCCGGCGGGATTACTACGAGCAGTACTTC. Encoded protein: CASSIGRRDYYEQYF. The chain links TRBV19 to TRBJ2-7, with a possible D match to TRBD2 (6 bases). The V end was cut by 1 base, the J end by 3 bases, with 13 bases between. This CDR3 has 15 amino acids. The germline V gene encodes CDR1 LNHDA and CDR2 SQIVND (reference sequence).

This clone has more than one count but fewer than ten. The chain has TRBV27 and TRBJ2-7; 10 nucleotides agree with TRBD1. The CDR3 has 16 amino acids. V was pared by 4 bases and J by 5 bases, with 11 bases of the junction left unmatched. Germline V lookup: CDR1 MNHEY, CDR2 SMNVEV (reference sequence). The CDR3 here is CASSSGTGASSDEQYF. The CDR3 DNA sequence: TGTGCCAGCAGTTCCGGGACAGGGGCCTCCTCGGACGAGCAGTACTTC.

V usage is TRBV19 and J usage is TRBJ1-4, with 9 bases lining up with TRBD1. V gave up 7 bases and J gave up 5 bases; unmatched junction bases: 2. Per the germline V gene, CDR1 is LNHDA and CDR2 is SQIVND (reference sequence). The CDR3 is made up of 13 amino acids. The CDR3 protein is CASIGQGNEKLFF. CDR3 DNA sequence: TGTGCCAGTATCGGACAGGGGAATGAAAAACTGTTTTTT.

The chain combines TRBV19 with TRBJ2-2, with TRBD1 identical over 8 bases. CDR3 length: 15 residues. J gave up 5 bases and V 6 bases, and 8 bases lay outside the gene matches. CDR1 and CDR2 from the germline V gene are LNHDA and SQIVND (reference sequence). CDR3 sequence: CASRGQGRETGELFF. CDR3 coding DNA: TGTGCCAGTAGAGGACAGGGAAGAGAAACCGGGGAGCTGTTTTTT.

The chain employs TRBV6-5 and TRBJ2-3; the D gene could be TRBD1 or TRBD2 (7 bases each). Trimming pared 4 bases from V and 6 bases from J, leaving 20 bases between. This CDR3 is built from 16 residues. The germline V gene encodes CDR1 MNHEY and CDR2 SVGAGI. The CDR3 region has the DNA TGTGCCAGCAGTTCCGGGGGGAGGGGGCTGCTGGATACGCAGTATTTT. Translated: CASSSGGRGLLDTQYF.

The V call is TRBV6-1, the J call TRBJ2-1; D may be TRBD2 (6 bases). The CDR3 has 16 residues. CDR1 and CDR2 from the germline V gene are MNHNS and SASEGT. V was cut by 1 base and J by 3 bases, with 13 bases left in between. The CDR3 bases are TGTGCCAGCAGTGAAGAGCGACTAGTCCTCTACAATGAGCAGTTCTTC. It is translated as CASSEERLVLYNEQFF.

The V gene is TRBV4-2, the J gene TRBJ1-1; TRBD1 agrees at 9 bases. Germline assignment: CDR1 LGHNA and CDR2 YNFKEQ. The trim removed 5 bases at V and 4 bases at J, leaving 17 bases unmatched. The CDR3 spans 18 residues. The DNA of the CDR3 is TGTGCCAGCAGCAAAGCGGTGACAGGGGGAGGGATCGGCACTGAAGCTTTCTTT. It is translated as CASSKAVTGGGIGTEAFF.

V is TRBV27 and J is TRBJ2-7; D may be TRBD2 (6 bases). Germline V CDR1 and CDR2: MNHEY, SMNVEV (reference sequence). Between the trimmed V and J ends, which lost 4 bases and 4 bases, there was a span of 8 bases. This CDR3 has 12 residues. The CDR3 loop reads CASSSGGYEQYF. The CDR3 coding sequence is TGTGCCAGCAGTTCTGGGGGGTACGAGCAGTACTTC.

The V gene is TRBV19, the J gene TRBJ2-7, with a weak D call TRBD2 (7 bases). The CDR3 length is 14 residues. The V end was cut by 6 bases, the J end by 7 bases, with 19 bases between. The germline V gene has CDR1 LNHDA and CDR2 SQIVND (reference sequence). The CDR3 loop is CASRGRGGAEEQYF. The DNA of the CDR3 is TGTGCCAGTAGGGGCCGTGGGGGGGCAGAGGAGCAGTACTTC. The variable domain in full, completed from reference TRBV19 and TRBJ2-7, reads DGGITQSPKYLFRKEGQNVTLSCEQNLNHDAMYWYRQDPGQGLRLIYYSQIVNDFQKGDIAEGYSVSREKKESFPLTVTSAQKNPTAFYLCASRGRGGAEEQYFGPGTRLTVT.

V usage is TRBV7-6 and J usage is TRBJ1-1; D call uncertain. V lost 5 bases and J lost 3, with 10 bases in between. The V gene's germline CDR1 is SGHVS and CDR2 FNYEAQ. The CDR3 has 13 amino acids. The CDR3 nucleotides read TGTGCCAGCAGCCCCCAGGAATACACTGAAGCTTTCTTT. Translating gives CASSPQEYTEAFF.